One sample yielded the 21 T cell receptor beta chains listed below, sequenced in a study of T cell responses to AZD1222 COVID-19 vaccine. Sequenced by immunoSEQ multiplex PCR; TCRdb stores in-frame clones only, minus some. The sample carries more than 95,000 clones, approximately 83% recorded once. This material consisted of peripheral blood, taken on day 0 of MenACWY control vaccination. Every receptor here comes from an adult in good health.

The chain recombines TRBV28 with TRBJ1-6; D is possibly TRBD1 (5 bases). The CDR3 runs 19 residues. V was shortened by 6 bases and J by 0 bases, with 21 bases between the two germline ends. Germline V CDR1 and CDR2: MDHEN, SYDVKM. CDR3 loop: CASRSAPAAGVSYNSPLHF. CDR3 DNA sequence: TGTGCCAGCAGAAGCGCGCCCGCGGCGGGGGTCTCCTATAATTCACCCCTCCACTTT. Full variable domain (missing parts from reference TRBV28 and TRBJ1-6): DVKVTQSSRYLVKRTGEKVFLECVQDMDHENMFWYRQDPGLGLRLIYFSYDVKMKEKGDIPEGYSVSREKKERFSLILESASTNQTSMYLCASRSAPAAGVSYNSPLHFGNGTRLTVT.

The chain employs TRBV4-2 and TRBJ2-1; TRBD2 aligns across 14 bases. CDR1 and CDR2 (germline): LGHNA, YNFKEQ. Germline trimming cut 1 base from V and 5 bases from J; bases unmatched to any gene: 1. The CDR3 consists of 16 residues. The DNA of the CDR3 is TGTGCCAGCAGCCAAGTGGGACTAGCGGGGGACAATGAGCAGTTCTTC. Its protein product is CASSQVGLAGDNEQFF.

Many counts were recorded for this clone. The V and J genes are TRBV4-1 and TRBJ1-1, with D maybe TRBD1 (6 bases). CDR1 and CDR2 from the germline V gene are MGHRA and YSYEKL. V shed 3 bases and J shed 5 bases, with 13 bases lying between them. This CDR3 is built from 14 residues. The CDR3 bases are TGCGCCAGCAGCCAGAAGACAGGAGAGACTGAAGCTTTCTTT. It specifies CASSQKTGETEAFF.

This clone was found a few times. This sequence joins TRBV9 and TRBJ1-1, with D tentatively TRBD1 (6 bases). Germline V lookup: CDR1 SGDLS, CDR2 YYNGEE. The CDR3 totals 15 residues. Trimming shortened V by 3 bases and J by 5 bases, and 17 bases separated the two germline ends. CDR3 sequence reads: CASSAEGGGLTEAFF. The CDR3 nucleotides read TGTGCCAGCAGCGCCGAAGGGGGAGGCCTAACTGAAGCTTTCTTT.

V usage is TRBV14 and J usage is TRBJ2-3; D is uncertain. Germline V gene data show CDR1 as SGHDN and CDR2 as FVKESK. With 2 bases removed from V and 5 bases from J, the gap between germline ends came to 8 bases. This CDR3 comprises 13 residues. CDR3 sequence (DNA): TGTGCCAGCAGCCAAAATTTGGTAGATACGCAGTATTTT. This codes for CASSQNLVDTQYF.

The chain recombines TRBV2 with TRBJ2-5; 8 nucleotides align to TRBD2. Germline V gives CDR1 SNHLY, CDR2 FYNNEI. The trim removed 5 bases at V and 2 bases at J, leaving 4 bases unmatched. The CDR3 totals 14 residues. This CDR3 reads CASSRTSRQETQYF. The CDR3 region has the DNA TGTGCCAGCAGTAGGACTAGCAGACAAGAGACCCAGTACTTC. Supplemented by reference TRBV2 and TRBJ2-5, the full variable domain reads EPEVTQTPSHQVTQMGQEVILRCVPISNHLYFYWYRQILGQKVEFLVSFYNNEISEKSEIFDDQFSVERPDGSNFTLKIRSTKLEDSAMYFCASSRTSRQETQYFGPGTRLLVL.

This chain connects TRBV6-6 to TRBJ2-3, with 7 nucleotides matching TRBD2. In germline, CDR1 is MNHNY, CDR2 SVGAGI (reference sequence). This CDR3 is 12 amino acids long. V was pared by 7 bases and J by 4 bases, with 2 bases of the junction left unmatched. DNA for the CDR3: TGTGCCAGCAAGCGGGGATCAGATACGCAGTATTTT. Translating gives CASKRGSDTQYF.

The chain links TRBV6-5 to TRBJ1-2; TRBD1 might be the D (6 bases). V dropped 3 bases and J dropped 5 bases, with 7 bases sitting between them. This CDR3 has 12 amino acids. Germline CDR1 reads MNHEY; CDR2 reads SVGAGI. CDR3 sequence: CASSYTGYGYTF. CDR3 coding DNA: TGTGCCAGCAGTTATACAGGGTATGGCTACACCTTC.

CDR3 loop: CASSYLTGFNQPQHF. The CDR3 bases are TGTGCCAGCAGTTACTTGACAGGGTTCAATCAGCCCCAGCATTTT. The V call is TRBV6-2 or TRBV6-3, the J call TRBJ1-5, with TRBD1 identical over 7 bases. Germline lookup yields CDR1 MNHEY and CDR2 SVGEGT. The CDR3 is made up of 15 amino acids. V dropped 1 base and J dropped 3; count of bases not matched to a gene: 3.

The chain couples TRBV5-1 to TRBJ2-2; D not resolved. V was clipped by 0 bases and J by 1 base, with 13 bases between them. This CDR3 spans 17 amino acids. Germline CDR1 SGHRS, CDR2 YFSETQ. The CDR3, as DNA: TGCGCCAGCAGCTTGGCCCCAGGTCGAGGGAACACCGGGGAGCTGTTTTTT. It translates to CASSLAPGRGNTGELFF. Using reference TRBV5-1 and TRBJ2-2 for the parts outside the CDR3, the full variable domain is KAGVTQTPRYLIKTRGQQVTLSCSPISGHRSVSWYQQTPGQGLQFLFEYFSETQRNKGNFPGRFSGRQFSNSRSEMNVSTLELGDSALYLCASSLAPGRGNTGELFFGEGSRLTVL.

The CDR3 spells CASSPPGQLEAFF. The CDR3 coding sequence is TGTGCCAGCTCACCACCAGGACAACTTGAAGCTTTCTTT. This chain joins TRBV18 and TRBJ1-1, with D maybe TRBD1 (5 bases). This CDR3 comprises 13 residues. V was cut by 0 bases and J by 7 bases, with 9 bases left in between. Germline CDR1 reads KGHSH; CDR2 reads LQKENI. The full variable domain, its missing parts supplied by reference TRBV18 and TRBJ1-1, is NAGVMQNPRHLVRRRGQEARLRCSPMKGHSHVYWYRQLPEEGLKFMVYLQKENIIDESGMPKERFSAEFPKEGPSILRIQQVVRGDSAAYFCASSPPGQLEAFFGQGTRLTVV.

The chain links TRBV10-3 to TRBJ1-3; 8 nucleotides line up with TRBD1. The V segment lost 10 bases and the J segment 4 bases; nucleotides outside the gene matches: 9. The CDR3 has 14 amino acids. Germline CDR1 and CDR2: ENHRY and SYGVKD. DNA of the CDR3: TGTGCCAGCAACGGACAGGGTTCAGGAAACACCATATATTTT. Residues: CASNGQGSGNTIYF.

The V call is TRBV5-4, the J call TRBJ1-2; no firm D call. V lost 3 bases to trimming and J lost 2 bases, with 11 bases between them. CDR3 length: 14 amino acids. Germline V gene data show CDR1 as SGHNT and CDR2 as YYREEE (reference sequence). Here the CDR3 reads CASSSRVLNYGYTF. CDR3 DNA sequence: TGTGCCAGCAGCTCCCGGGTCCTAAACTATGGCTACACCTTC.

The CDR3 here is CASSLPKRQGRSSYEQYF. CDR3 DNA sequence: TGTGCCAGCAGCTTGCCAAAGAGGCAGGGTCGCAGCTCCTACGAGCAGTACTTC. This chain connects TRBV7-2 to TRBJ2-7; D is possibly TRBD1 (5 bases). Germline loops: CDR1 SGHTA, CDR2 FQGNSA. Trimming took 3 bases from V and 0 from J, leaving 21 bases between them. This CDR3 comprises 18 residues.

The chain has TRBV5-1 and TRBJ1-2; D is undetermined. Germline V gene lookup returns CDR1 SGHRS and CDR2 YFSETQ. Between the trimmed V and J ends, which lost 4 bases and 0 bases, there was a span of 7 bases. The length of the CDR3 is 13 residues. CDR3 protein: CASSTEANYGYTF. CDR3 bases: TGCGCCAGCAGCACGGAGGCTAACTATGGCTACACCTTC.

The genes are TRBV28 and TRBJ1-5, with D unclear. This CDR3 has 12 residues. Germline V lookup: CDR1 MDHEN, CDR2 SYDVKM. V was trimmed by 4 bases and J by 4 bases, leaving 5 bases between them. This CDR3 is CASSSANQPQHF. DNA for the CDR3: TGTGCCAGCAGTTCCGCGAATCAGCCCCAGCATTTT.

This clone was seen a single time. This chain links TRBV28 with TRBJ1-3; the D is unclear. V dropped 7 bases and J dropped 3 bases, with 13 bases sitting between them. This CDR3 has 14 amino acids. Germline V CDR1 and CDR2: MDHEN, SYDVKM. For the CDR3, the DNA is TGTGCCAGCACTCTAGGGAACCGTGGAAACACCATATATTTT. Protein product: CASTLGNRGNTIYF.

The chain carries TRBV19 and TRBJ1-2, with TRBD1 identical over 10 bases. This CDR3 is built from 19 residues. The ends lost 5 bases at V and 2 bases at J; junction bases unmatched: 17. Looked up from germline, CDR1 is LNHDA and CDR2 is SQIVND (reference sequence). As DNA, the CDR3 is TGTGCCAGTAGTCCACGAGAAAAAATCCGGGACAGGGGAAACTATGGCTACACCTTC. Amino acids: CASSPREKIRDRGNYGYTF.

V usage is TRBV24-1 and J usage is TRBJ2-4; TRBD1 is a possible D gene (6 bases). The CDR3 is 15 residues long. Trimming shortened V by 3 bases and J by 1 base, and 9 bases separated the two germline ends. Germline assignment: CDR1 KGHDR and CDR2 SFDVKD. The CDR3 loop reads CATSDPQGAKNIQYF. The CDR3 DNA reads as TGTGCCACCAGTGATCCGCAGGGGGCCAAAAACATTCAGTACTTC.

The chain recombines TRBV15 with TRBJ1-2; no definite D call. Trimming cost V 0 bases and J 8 bases, with 7 bases left between them. Germline CDR1 and CDR2: LNHNV and YYDKDF (reference sequence). The CDR3 sequence is 12 residues long. The CDR3: CATSRDREGYTF. The CDR3 DNA reads TGTGCCACCAGCAGAGATCGGGAGGGCTACACCTTC.

This sequence joins TRBV5-6 and TRBJ1-2; 9 bases are shared with TRBD1. Germline CDR1 SGHDT, CDR2 YYEEEE. The J segment lost 8 bases and the V segment lost 2 bases, leaving 10 bases of the junction unmatched. This CDR3 contains 15 residues. CDR3 region: CASSLPGTGIEGYTF. DNA for the CDR3: TGTGCCAGCAGCTTACCGGGGACAGGGATTGAAGGCTACACCTTC.